This paragraph covers one TCR beta chain sequence. Carried by each TCR cDNA molecule was a unique molecular identifier. TCRdb re-derived calls from the 5' RACE reads in MiXCR, one entry per CDR3 protein. The sample holds about 60,000 distinct CDR3 sequences, about 8% seen once. Regarding time point: sample taken at primary tumor resection. Sequencing was performed on whole RNA extracted from tumor and nontumor lung tissue, or from frozen PBMC, and the material was left unsorted. This sample stems from a study of spatial heterogeneity in lung cancer. Turning to the study itself: Detected beta-chain sequences consistently exceeded alpha-chain sequences.

The sequences come from PBMCs, collected at surgery. This TCR derives from a female donor with early-stage non-small cell lung cancer.

The CDR3 DNA reads as TGTGCCAGCTCTCAGGGTGCGGACACTGAAGCTTTCTTT. Protein product: CASSQGADTEAFF. The V call is TRBV18, the J call TRBJ1-1; maybe TRBD1 (5 bases). Germline V gives CDR1 KGHSH, CDR2 LQKENI. The CDR3 sequence is 13 residues long. V lost 6 bases and J 3 bases, leaving 11 bases between the germline ends.